The rows below give T cell receptor beta chains drawn from one sample of a study of CD8 T cells in Susac syndrome. TCRdb reanalysed the immunoSEQ multiplex PCR reads using MiXCR and keeps one entry per CDR3 protein. This sample carries some 190,000 distinct CDR3 sequences, roughly 94% of them seen once, and the ten largest clones take approximately 0.094%. The sequenced sample consisted of CD4+ T cells from PBMCs. These receptors originate from a human donor in good health. Each CDR3 is given with its conserved first and last residue. The D gene is left open where the match is weak. The size field is filled for only some rows; it gives once, few, many or a size class.

D: -
J: TRBJ1-1
size: once
V: TRBV3-1
DNA: TGTGCCAGCAGCCAAGTATCCGGGACTGAAGCTTTCTTT
CDR3: CASSQVSGTEAFF

D: TRBD2
J: TRBJ2-5
size: -
V: TRBV20-1
DNA: TGCAGTGCTTTGCCTAGCGGGAGAAGGGAGACCCAGTACTTC
CDR3: CSALPSGRRETQYF

D: -
J: TRBJ1-2
size: -
V: TRBV7-9
DNA: TGTGCCAGCGAACGGGGGTACGGGACATTGTATGGCTACACCTTC
CDR3: CASERGYGTLYGYTF

D: -
J: TRBJ1-1
size: -
V: TRBV7-2
DNA: TGTGCCAGCAGCCCCCAAGGTGGACGCTGGGAGAACACTGAAGTTTTCTTT
CDR3: CASSPQGGRWENTEVFF

D: -
J: TRBJ1-5
size: -
V: TRBV4-3
DNA: TGCGCCAGCAGCCAAGAGGCGGAGGGCAATCAGCCCCAGCATTTT
CDR3: CASSQEAEGNQPQHF

D: -
J: TRBJ2-3
size: once
V: TRBV29-1
DNA: TGCAGCGTTGTGTGGGACCCCACAGATACGCAGTATTTT
CDR3: CSVVWDPTDTQYF

D: -
J: TRBJ1-5
size: -
V: TRBV24-1
DNA: TGTGCCACTGGCGGACCGGGGGCAAGTCAGCCCCAGCATTTT
CDR3: CATGGPGASQPQHF

D: -
J: TRBJ2-7
size: -
V: TRBV6-5
DNA: TGTGCCAGCAGTCGCACAGGGACCTACGAGCAGTACTTC
CDR3: CASSRTGTYEQYF

D: -
J: TRBJ1-2
size: once
V: TRBV19
DNA: TGTGCCAGTGGGCCCCGGACACATAACTATGGCTACACCTTC
CDR3: CASGPRTHNYGYTF

D: -
J: TRBJ2-5
size: -
V: TRBV7-3
DNA: TGTGCCAGCACCCCTGGCACCCAAGAGACCCAGTACTTC
CDR3: CASTPGTQETQYF

D: -
J: TRBJ1-1
size: -
V: TRBV2
DNA: TGTGCCAGCAGTGAAGATCGTCGGGGGTGGACTGAAGCTTTCTTT
CDR3: CASSEDRRGWTEAFF

D: -
J: TRBJ1-2
size: -
V: TRBV9
DNA: TGTGCCAGCAGCGGCCCCGGCGTGGGGGAGGGTGGCTACACCTTC
CDR3: CASSGPGVGEGGYTF

D: -
J: TRBJ1-6
size: -
V: TRBV25-1
DNA: TGTGCCAGCAGTGGTGAGGGAGGGGGGAATTCACCCCTCCACTTT
CDR3: CASSGEGGGNSPLHF

D: -
J: TRBJ2-1
size: -
V: TRBV24-1
DNA: TGTGCCACCAGTGACTTTAATGGCGATGAGCAGTTCTTC
CDR3: CATSDFNGDEQFF

D: TRBD1
J: TRBJ1-2
size: -
V: TRBV9
DNA: TGTGCCAGCAGTTCAGGAGGGGGCAGGGGAAGCGGCTACACCTTC
CDR3: CASSSGGGRGSGYTF

D: TRBD1
J: TRBJ2-2
size: -
V: TRBV12-3/TRBV12-4
DNA: TGTGCCAGCAGTTCGGGACAGTCCAGGGAGCTGTTTTTT
CDR3: CASSSGQSRELFF

D: TRBD1
J: TRBJ2-2
size: -
V: TRBV29-1
DNA: TGCAGCGGGGACAGGGCGAACACCGGGGAGCTGTTTTTT
CDR3: CSGDRANTGELFF

D: -
J: TRBJ2-3
size: -
V: TRBV29-1
DNA: TGCAGCGTTGAAGATCAATTGGCGGGTGATACGCAGTATTTT
CDR3: CSVEDQLAGDTQYF

D: -
J: TRBJ2-3
size: -
V: TRBV29-1
DNA: TGCAGCGTTGAAACGATAGTCCCAGATACGCAGTATTTT
CDR3: CSVETIVPDTQYF

D: -
J: TRBJ2-3
size: -
V: TRBV6-1
DNA: TGTGCCAGCAGTGAAGATGGTGGGCCAGATACGCAGTATTTT
CDR3: CASSEDGGPDTQYF

D: -
J: TRBJ2-3
size: -
V: TRBV11-2
DNA: TGTGCCAGCAGCTTCTTCTCTACTCGAGATACGCAGTATTTT
CDR3: CASSFFSTRDTQYF

D: -
J: TRBJ2-7
size: once
V: TRBV20-1
DNA: TGCAGCGCCGGACGGGGGGCAGACTACGAGCAGTACTTC
CDR3: CSAGRGADYEQYF

D: -
J: TRBJ2-3
size: -
V: TRBV14
DNA: TGTGCCAGCAGCACCCAGGGTTGGGCAGATACGCAGTATTTT
CDR3: CASSTQGWADTQYF

D: TRBD1
J: TRBJ2-7
size: -
V: TRBV29-1
DNA: TGCAGCGTCCACCTCGGGACAGGGGCCTACGAGCAGTACTTC
CDR3: CSVHLGTGAYEQYF

D: -
J: TRBJ2-4
size: -
V: TRBV11-2
DNA: TGTGCCAGCAGCTTTAGTACAGGGACGGACATTCAGTACTTC
CDR3: CASSFSTGTDIQYF

D: -
J: TRBJ2-1
size: -
V: TRBV5-1
DNA: TGCGCCAGCAGCTTAAGGACAGTCGTTCGAAGTGAGCAGTTCTTC
CDR3: CASSLRTVVRSEQFF

D: TRBD2
J: TRBJ2-3
size: -
V: TRBV6-5
DNA: TGTGCCAGCAGTCGGACTAGCGGCGGTACGCAGTATTTT
CDR3: CASSRTSGGTQYF

D: -
J: TRBJ1-5
size: -
V: TRBV7-9
DNA: TGTGCCAGCAGCCCCGGAGGGATCCCCGATCAGCCCCAGCATTTT
CDR3: CASSPGGIPDQPQHF

D: TRBD1
J: TRBJ1-5
size: once
V: TRBV2
DNA: TGTGCCAGCAGTGCAAACAGGGGAGGGCAGCCCCAGCATTTT
CDR3: CASSANRGGQPQHF

D: -
J: TRBJ2-3
size: once
V: TRBV6-6
DNA: TGTGCCAGCAGTTACCTACGTAGCACAGATACGCAGTATTTT
CDR3: CASSYLRSTDTQYF

D: -
J: TRBJ1-5
size: -
V: TRBV18
DNA: TGTGCCAGCTCACCACTAGAGCGGCAGCCCCAGCATTTT
CDR3: CASSPLERQPQHF

D: -
J: TRBJ2-6
size: -
V: TRBV12-3/TRBV12-4
DNA: TGTGCCAGCAGGTTTGAGGCCAACGTCCTGACTTTC
CDR3: CASRFEANVLTF

D: TRBD1
J: TRBJ2-7
size: -
V: TRBV20-1
DNA: TGCAGTGCTACCGGGACAGGGTATTCTCACGAGCAGTACTTC
CDR3: CSATGTGYSHEQYF

D: -
J: TRBJ2-5
size: -
V: TRBV20-1
DNA: TGCAGTGCTAGAGATTACATACGACAAGAGACCCAGTACTTC
CDR3: CSARDYIRQETQYF

D: -
J: TRBJ1-4
size: -
V: TRBV20-1
DNA: TGCAGTGCTAGGGGGACCGCTAAGGAAAAACTGTTTTTT
CDR3: CSARGTAKEKLFF

D: -
J: TRBJ1-2
size: -
V: TRBV9
DNA: TGTGCCAGCAGCGTCAGGGACACCGGCTATGGCTACACCTTC
CDR3: CASSVRDTGYGYTF

D: -
J: TRBJ2-5
size: -
V: TRBV29-1
DNA: TGCAGCTCGGGGGACTCGAAAGAGACCCAGTACTTC
CDR3: CSSGDSKETQYF

D: TRBD1
J: TRBJ2-1
size: -
V: TRBV10-3
DNA: TGTGCCACCGAGACAGGGCTAAATGAGCAGTTCTTC
CDR3: CATETGLNEQFF

D: -
J: TRBJ2-1
size: -
V: TRBV14
DNA: TGTGCCAGCAGCCGCATCCTAGCCCATGAGCAGTTCTTC
CDR3: CASSRILAHEQFF

D: -
J: TRBJ2-2
size: -
V: TRBV29-1
DNA: TGCAGCGTCAGAGACAGGCTACTCACCGGGGAGCTGTTTTTT
CDR3: CSVRDRLLTGELFF

D: TRBD2
J: TRBJ2-5
size: -
V: TRBV9
DNA: TGTGCCAGCAGCGTCAGGGACTACCTCTTGGAGACCCAGTACTTC
CDR3: CASSVRDYLLETQYF

D: TRBD2
J: TRBJ2-3
size: -
V: TRBV12-3/TRBV12-4
DNA: TGTGCCAGCACCCATAATAGCGGGAGCACAGATACGCAGTATTTT
CDR3: CASTHNSGSTDTQYF

D: TRBD2
J: TRBJ2-3
size: -
V: TRBV6-5
DNA: TGTGCCAGCAGTTACGAGGGACTAGCGGGAGCAGATACGCAGTATTTT
CDR3: CASSYEGLAGADTQYF

D: -
J: TRBJ1-1
size: -
V: TRBV9
DNA: TGTGCCAGCAGCGTCTTACACAACACTGAAGCTTTCTTT
CDR3: CASSVLHNTEAFF

D: -
J: TRBJ2-2
size: -
V: TRBV7-2
DNA: TGTGCCAGCAGCTCAATCGGGAGCACCGGGGAGCTGTTTTTT
CDR3: CASSSIGSTGELFF

D: -
J: TRBJ1-1
size: -
V: TRBV20-1
DNA: TGCAGTCCCAGGGCGAACACTGAAGCTTTCTTT
CDR3: CSPRANTEAFF

D: TRBD1
J: TRBJ2-7
size: -
V: TRBV7-9
DNA: TGTGCCAGCAGCCCCAGGGGGCCGTACGAGCAGTACTTC
CDR3: CASSPRGPYEQYF

D: TRBD1
J: TRBJ1-3
size: -
V: TRBV20-1
DNA: TGCAGTGCTAGAGATAGCGGGACAGGGGTCGGAAACACCATATATTTT
CDR3: CSARDSGTGVGNTIYF

D: TRBD2
J: TRBJ2-3
size: -
V: TRBV29-1
DNA: TGCAGCGTTGAAGGACTAGCGGGGTTCGTGGATACGCAGTATTTT
CDR3: CSVEGLAGFVDTQYF

D: -
J: TRBJ2-5
size: -
V: TRBV2
DNA: TGTGCCGGGGGAGTAGGAGAGACCCAGTACTTC
CDR3: CAGGVGETQYF

D: -
J: TRBJ2-1
size: once
V: TRBV19
DNA: TGTGCCAGTAGAGGATATGAGCAGTTCTTC
CDR3: CASRGYEQFF

D: TRBD2
J: TRBJ2-5
size: -
V: TRBV20-1
DNA: TGCAGTGCGCGACTAGCGGGGCATCTCCAAGAGACCCAGTACTTC
CDR3: CSARLAGHLQETQYF

D: -
J: TRBJ1-5
size: -
V: TRBV2
DNA: TGTGCCAGCTCCCGGCCAGGGCCTAGTCAGCCCCAGCATTTT
CDR3: CASSRPGPSQPQHF

D: -
J: TRBJ1-2
size: -
V: TRBV7-2
DNA: TGTGCCAGCGCAGAGTGGGGGACTAGCTATGGCTACACCTTC
CDR3: CASAEWGTSYGYTF

D: TRBD1
J: TRBJ2-7
size: -
V: TRBV7-2
DNA: TGTGCCAGCAGCTCTCAGGGGGTAGGGTACGAGCAGTACTTC
CDR3: CASSSQGVGYEQYF

D: TRBD2
J: TRBJ2-1
size: -
V: TRBV27
DNA: TGTGCCAGCGCGGGGACTAGGGGTTCGGGTGAGCAGTTCTTC
CDR3: CASAGTRGSGEQFF

D: TRBD2
J: TRBJ2-3
size: -
V: TRBV7-2
DNA: TGTGCCAGCAGCTTAGTGCCTAGCGGGGAAGGGGGTACGCAGTATTTT
CDR3: CASSLVPSGEGGTQYF

D: -
J: TRBJ1-5
size: once
V: TRBV23-1
DNA: TGCGCCAGCAGTCAAAGTAGGGGGGTCGGAAACAATCAGCCCCAGCATTTT
CDR3: CASSQSRGVGNNQPQHF

D: -
J: TRBJ1-2
size: -
V: TRBV3-1
DNA: TGTGCCAGCAGCCAAATCAGGGGCTACGGCTACACCTTC
CDR3: CASSQIRGYGYTF